This T cell receptor (beta chain) appears in the sequencing data of a study of blood T cell repertoires in COVID-19. Study information: Samples representing acute and convalescent COVID-19 were sourced from the United States, Italy and Spain. Sample material is recorded as cDNA or gDNA derived from T cells, B-cell-depleted T cells, or PBMCs.

In the authors' methods: Quantification of nucleated cells was approximated via reference gene primer amplification. Profiling relied on immunoSEQ multiplex PCR, and the TCRdb table lists in-frame clones only, not all of them. From that table come the V and J calls and clone size; the DNA was used to work out D and trimming. The data show tens of thousands of clones, approximately 90% seen once. This clone was detected only a few times. This clonotype was sampled from a human donor in a cohort sampled during active COVID-19. The source material was peripheral blood.

CDR3 sequence: CASSLGRTGRGNTEAFF. The CDR3 nucleotides read TGTGCCAGCAGCCTAGGACGAACAGGTAGGGGGAACACTGAAGCTTTCTTT. The V gene is TRBV11-2, the J gene TRBJ1-1; D is possibly TRBD1 (5 bases). This CDR3 contains 17 residues. V lost 5 bases and J lost 1, with 20 bases in between. CDR1 and CDR2 (germline): SGHAT, FQNNGV.